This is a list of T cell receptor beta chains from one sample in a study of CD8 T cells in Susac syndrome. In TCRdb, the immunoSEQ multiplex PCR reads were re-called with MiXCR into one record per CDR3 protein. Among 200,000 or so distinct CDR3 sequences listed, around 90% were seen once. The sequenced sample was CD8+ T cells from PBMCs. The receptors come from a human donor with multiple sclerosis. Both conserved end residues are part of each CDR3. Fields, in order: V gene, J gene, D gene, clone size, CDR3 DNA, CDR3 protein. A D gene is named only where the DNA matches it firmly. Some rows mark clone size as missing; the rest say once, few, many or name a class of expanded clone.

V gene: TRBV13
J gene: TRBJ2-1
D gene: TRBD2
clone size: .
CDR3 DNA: TGTGCCAGCAGCTTAGATCCTAGCGGGGTTTACAATGAGCAGTTCTTC
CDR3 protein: CASSLDPSGVYNEQFF

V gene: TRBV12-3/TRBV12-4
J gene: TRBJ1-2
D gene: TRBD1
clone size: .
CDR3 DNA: TGTGCCAGCAGCACCTGGACAGGGGAGCATGGCTACACCTTC
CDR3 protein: CASSTWTGEHGYTF

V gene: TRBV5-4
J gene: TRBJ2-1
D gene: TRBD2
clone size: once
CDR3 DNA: TGTGCCAGCACCGTGGGACTAGATCCCTACAATGAGCAGTTCTTC
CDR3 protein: CASTVGLDPYNEQFF

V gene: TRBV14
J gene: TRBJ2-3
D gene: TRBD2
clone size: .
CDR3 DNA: TGTGCCAGCAGCCAAGCTCTACTAGCGGGGGGAACAGATACGCAGTATTTT
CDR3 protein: CASSQALLAGGTDTQYF

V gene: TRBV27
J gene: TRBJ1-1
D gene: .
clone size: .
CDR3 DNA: TGTGCCAGCAGTTTTGACCCAGACCTTGAAGCTTTCTTT
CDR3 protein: CASSFDPDLEAFF

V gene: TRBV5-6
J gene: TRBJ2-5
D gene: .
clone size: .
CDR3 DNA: TGTGCCAGCAGCCCACCGCAGCTCGAACTCCAAGAGACCCAGTACTTC
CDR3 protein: CASSPPQLELQETQYF

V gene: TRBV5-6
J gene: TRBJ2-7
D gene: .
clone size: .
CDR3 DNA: TGTGCCAGCAGCTTGGACAGGTACGAGCAGTACTTC
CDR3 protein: CASSLDRYEQYF

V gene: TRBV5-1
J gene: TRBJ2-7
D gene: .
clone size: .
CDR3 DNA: TGCGCCAGCACGGACGGGTCGGGAAGGTACGAGCAGTACTTC
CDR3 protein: CASTDGSGRYEQYF

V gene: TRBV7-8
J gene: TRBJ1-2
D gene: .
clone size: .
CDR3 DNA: TGTGCCAGCAGCTTAGGGGTTTGGACACTCAACTATGGCTACACCTTC
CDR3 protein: CASSLGVWTLNYGYTF

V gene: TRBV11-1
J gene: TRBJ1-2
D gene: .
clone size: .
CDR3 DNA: TGTGCCAGCAGTTCAACAAATACGCCGGGACATAAGGGAGGATTATCGCGCTACACCTTC
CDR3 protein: CASSSTNTPGHKGGLSRYTF

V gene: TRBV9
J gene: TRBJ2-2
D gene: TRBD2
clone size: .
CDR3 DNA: TGTGCCAGCTCAGGACTAGCGCCCGGGGAGCTGTTTTTT
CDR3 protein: CASSGLAPGELFF

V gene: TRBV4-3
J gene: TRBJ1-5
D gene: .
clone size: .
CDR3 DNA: TGCGCCAGCAGCCAAGAGTCGGCAGGGGATCAGCCCCAGCATTTT
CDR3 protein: CASSQESAGDQPQHF

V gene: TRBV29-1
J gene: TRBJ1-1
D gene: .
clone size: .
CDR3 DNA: TGCAGCGTCCCGACAGAGAACACTGAAGCTTTCTTT
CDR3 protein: CSVPTENTEAFF

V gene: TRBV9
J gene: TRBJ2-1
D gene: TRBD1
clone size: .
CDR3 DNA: TGTGCCAGCAGCTTTTCCCGGGACAGGTGGAATGAGCAGTTCTTC
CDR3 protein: CASSFSRDRWNEQFF

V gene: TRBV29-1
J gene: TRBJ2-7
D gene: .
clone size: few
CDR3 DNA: TGCAGCGTGACAATCACCCGGGACTCAACCTACGAGCAGTACTTC
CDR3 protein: CSVTITRDSTYEQYF

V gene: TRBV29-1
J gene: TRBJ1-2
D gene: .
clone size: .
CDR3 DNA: TGCAGCGTTGTGGAAGCGTCTAGTGACTATGGCTACACCTTC
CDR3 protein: CSVVEASSDYGYTF

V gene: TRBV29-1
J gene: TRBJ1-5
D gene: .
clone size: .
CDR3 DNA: TGCAGCGTTATAGTCGAGGGGGGACTTAGCAATCAGCCCCAGCATTTT
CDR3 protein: CSVIVEGGLSNQPQHF

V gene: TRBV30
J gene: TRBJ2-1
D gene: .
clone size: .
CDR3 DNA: TGTGCCTGGAGTGAGGGGGGAGGAACACAGTTCTTC
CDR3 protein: CAWSEGGGTQFF

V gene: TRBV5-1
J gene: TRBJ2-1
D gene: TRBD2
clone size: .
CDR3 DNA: TGCGCCAGCAGCATAACTAGCGGCAGAAGAGTAGAGCAGTTCTTC
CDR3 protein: CASSITSGRRVEQFF

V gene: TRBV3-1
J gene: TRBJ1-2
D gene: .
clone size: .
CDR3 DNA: TGTGCCAGCTCTACCCCGGGGGCTCGGCTTGGAGGCTACACCTTC
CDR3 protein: CASSTPGARLGGYTF

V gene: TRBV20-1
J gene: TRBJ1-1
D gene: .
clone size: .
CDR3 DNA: TGCAGTGCTAGAGATTGGAAGGGATCGCGCACTGAAGCTTTCTTT
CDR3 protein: CSARDWKGSRTEAFF

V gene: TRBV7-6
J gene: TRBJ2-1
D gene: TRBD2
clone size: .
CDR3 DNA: TGTGCCAGCAGCGACAGGACTAGCGGGAACAATGAGCAGTTCTTC
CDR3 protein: CASSDRTSGNNEQFF

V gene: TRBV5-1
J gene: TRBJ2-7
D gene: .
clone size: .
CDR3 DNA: TGCGCCAGCAGCGTAGCGACCCTGGACGAGCAGTACTTC
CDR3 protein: CASSVATLDEQYF

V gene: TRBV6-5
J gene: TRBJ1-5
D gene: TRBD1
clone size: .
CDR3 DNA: TGTGCCAGCACATTGACAGGGGCCGGGCAGCCCCAGCATTTT
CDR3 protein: CASTLTGAGQPQHF

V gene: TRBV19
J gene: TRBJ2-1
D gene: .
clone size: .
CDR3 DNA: TGTGCCAGTACCCTTGGGGGTGGTTACAATGAGCAGTTCTTC
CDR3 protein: CASTLGGGYNEQFF

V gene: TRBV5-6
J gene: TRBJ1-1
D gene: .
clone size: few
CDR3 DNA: TGTGCCAGCAGCTTGGAAGGGGGGGGCACTGAAGCTTTCTTT
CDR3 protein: CASSLEGGGTEAFF

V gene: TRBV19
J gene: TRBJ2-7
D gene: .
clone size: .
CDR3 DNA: TGTGCCAGTAGTCCCAGTATAGGGTTCCACGAGCAGTACTTC
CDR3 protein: CASSPSIGFHEQYF

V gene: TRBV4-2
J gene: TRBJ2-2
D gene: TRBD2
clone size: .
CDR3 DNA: TGTGCCAGCAGCCAAGGGAGCCCTTTCGGGAGGGCAGAACCTTACACCGGGGAGCTGTTTTTT
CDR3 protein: CASSQGSPFGRAEPYTGELFF

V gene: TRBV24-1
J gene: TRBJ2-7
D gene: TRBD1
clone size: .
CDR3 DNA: TGTGCCACCAGTGACTCGACAGGGGAGGTCGACGAGCAGTACTTC
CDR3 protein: CATSDSTGEVDEQYF

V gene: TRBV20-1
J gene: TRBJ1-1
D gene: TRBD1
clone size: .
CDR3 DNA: TGCAGTGCTGTTATCAGGGGGGGAATGAACACTGAAGCTTTCTTT
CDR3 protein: CSAVIRGGMNTEAFF

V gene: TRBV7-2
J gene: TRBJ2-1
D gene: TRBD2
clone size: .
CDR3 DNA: TGTGCCAGCAGCGTACCGGGACTAGCGGGGGTCGACAATGAGCAGTTCTTC
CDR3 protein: CASSVPGLAGVDNEQFF

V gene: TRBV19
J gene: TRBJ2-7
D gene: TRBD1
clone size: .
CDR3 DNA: TGTGCCAGTACCCTGGCGTGGGGACAGGGGTCGGCCGAGCAGTACTTC
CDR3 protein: CASTLAWGQGSAEQYF

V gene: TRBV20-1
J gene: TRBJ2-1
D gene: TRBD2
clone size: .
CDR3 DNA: TGCAGTGCTAGATCCGGGACTAGTGGTAATGAGCAGTTCTTC
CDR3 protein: CSARSGTSGNEQFF

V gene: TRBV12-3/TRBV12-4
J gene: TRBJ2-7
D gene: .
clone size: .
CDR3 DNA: TGTGCCAGCAGTTTGTCTTCCACCTACGAGCAGTACTTC
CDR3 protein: CASSLSSTYEQYF

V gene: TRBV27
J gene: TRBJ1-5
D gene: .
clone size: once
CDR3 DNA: TGTGCCAGCAGAACAGGGCTTAGCAATCAGCCCCAGCATTTT
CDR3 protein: CASRTGLSNQPQHF

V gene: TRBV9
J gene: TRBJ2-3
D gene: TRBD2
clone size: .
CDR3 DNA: TGTGCCAGCAGCCACGGACTAGCGGGGGATACGCAGTATTTT
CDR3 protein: CASSHGLAGDTQYF

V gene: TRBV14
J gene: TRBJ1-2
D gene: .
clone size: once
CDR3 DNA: TGTGCCAGCAGCCAAGATGGATGGGGGACCTATGGCTACACCTTC
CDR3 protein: CASSQDGWGTYGYTF

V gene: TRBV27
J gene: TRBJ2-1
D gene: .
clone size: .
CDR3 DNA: TGTGCCAGCAGTTTTATCGGTAATGAGCAGTTCTTC
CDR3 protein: CASSFIGNEQFF

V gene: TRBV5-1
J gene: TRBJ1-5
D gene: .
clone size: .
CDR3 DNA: TGCGCCAGCAGCTTGGCCTCAGGGAACGGACAGCCCCAGCATTTT
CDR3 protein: CASSLASGNGQPQHF

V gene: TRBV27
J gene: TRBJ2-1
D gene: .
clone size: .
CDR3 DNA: TGTGCCAGCAGTCCCCAAACCGGAGTCCATGAGCAGTTCTTC
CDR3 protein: CASSPQTGVHEQFF

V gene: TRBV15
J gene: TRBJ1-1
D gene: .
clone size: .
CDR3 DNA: TGTGCCACCAGCACTGACTGGAAGCGAGCTGAAGCTTTCTTT
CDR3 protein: CATSTDWKRAEAFF

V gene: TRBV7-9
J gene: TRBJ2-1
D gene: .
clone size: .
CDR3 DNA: TGTGCCAGCAGCTTCCTGGGGAATGAGCAGTTCTTC
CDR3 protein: CASSFLGNEQFF

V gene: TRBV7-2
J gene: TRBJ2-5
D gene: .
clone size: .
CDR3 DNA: TGTGCCAGCAGCTTACTGATCAGGCCGTACCAAGAGACCCAGTACTTC
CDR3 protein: CASSLLIRPYQETQYF

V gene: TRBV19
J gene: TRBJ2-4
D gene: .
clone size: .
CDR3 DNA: TGTGCCAGTAAAAGGTTGGGGGAAAACATTCAGTACTTC
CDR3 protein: CASKRLGENIQYF

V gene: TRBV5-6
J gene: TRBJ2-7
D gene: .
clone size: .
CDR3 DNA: TGTGCCAGCTCCCCCGGGACGGTGCGCGAGCAGTACTTC
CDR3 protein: CASSPGTVREQYF

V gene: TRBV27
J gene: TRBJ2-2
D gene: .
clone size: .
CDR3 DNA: TGTGCCAGCAGTTTACTAACAGGGACGGGCACCGGGGAGCTGTTTTTT
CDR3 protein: CASSLLTGTGTGELFF

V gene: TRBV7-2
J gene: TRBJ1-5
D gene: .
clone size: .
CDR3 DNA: TGTGCCAGCAGCTTAGGACGGGGGTATAGCAATCAGCCCCAGCATTTT
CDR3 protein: CASSLGRGYSNQPQHF

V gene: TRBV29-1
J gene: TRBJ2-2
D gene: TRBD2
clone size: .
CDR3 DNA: TGCAGCCTACTAGCGTCCACCGGGGAGCTGTTTTTT
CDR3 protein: CSLLASTGELFF

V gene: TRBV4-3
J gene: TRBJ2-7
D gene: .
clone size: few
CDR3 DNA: TGCGCCAGCAGCCAAGTGTTGTCGTGGGACGCCTCCTACGAGCAGTACTTC
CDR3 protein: CASSQVLSWDASYEQYF

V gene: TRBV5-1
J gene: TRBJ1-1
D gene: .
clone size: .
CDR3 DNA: TGCGCCAGCAGCTTCGGACGGGTGGACACTGAAGCTTTCTTT
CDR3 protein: CASSFGRVDTEAFF

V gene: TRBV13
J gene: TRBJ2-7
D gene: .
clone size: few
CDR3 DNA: TGTGCCAGCAGCTTGGGCAGGGGCTACGACGAGCAGTACTTC
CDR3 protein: CASSLGRGYDEQYF

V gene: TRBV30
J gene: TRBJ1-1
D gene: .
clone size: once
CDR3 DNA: TGTGCCTGTACTAGGATCCGGGGGACTGAAGCTTTCTTT
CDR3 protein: CACTRIRGTEAFF

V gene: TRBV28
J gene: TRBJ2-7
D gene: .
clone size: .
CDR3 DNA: TGTGCCAGCAGTTTGATGCGGGGAAGCTCCTACGAGCAGTACTTC
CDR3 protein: CASSLMRGSSYEQYF

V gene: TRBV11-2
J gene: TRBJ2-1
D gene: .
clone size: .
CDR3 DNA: TGTGCCAGCACTCCCCTTAATACTGACCGAGACTCCCGGTTCTTC
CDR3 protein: CASTPLNTDRDSRFF

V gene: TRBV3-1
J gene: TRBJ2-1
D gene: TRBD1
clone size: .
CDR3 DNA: TGTGCCAGCAACCCCGGGACAGCATACAATGAGCAGTTCTTC
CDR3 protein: CASNPGTAYNEQFF

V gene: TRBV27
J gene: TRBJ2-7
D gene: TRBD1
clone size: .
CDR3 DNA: TGTGCCAGCAGTCGCCTAAAAGAGACAGGGATCCACGAGCAGTACTTC
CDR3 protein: CASSRLKETGIHEQYF